This TCR beta chain was recorded in a study of blood T cell repertoires in COVID-19. Study-level background: Sites across the United States, Italy and Spain contributed samples from acute and convalescent COVID-19.

Clones were read by immunoSEQ multiplex PCR, and TCRdb kept only the in-frame ones, dropping some. This table holds under 150,000 clones, about four fifths found once. Trimming cost V 7 bases and J 1 base; bases outside gene matches: 9. This CDR3 is built from 16 residues. Germline V gene sequence: CDR1 LNHDA, CDR2 SQIVND (reference sequence). The clonotype originates from a man older than 75 with acute or convalescent COVID-19. Sequencing used peripheral blood. The chain combines TRBV19 with TRBJ2-2; TRBD1 matches at 7 bases. Here the CDR3 DNA reads TGTGCCAGTACGCCCTGGAGGACAGGGAACACCGGGGAGCTGTTTTTT. Protein sequence: CASTPWRTGNTGELFF.